This T cell receptor (beta chain) is drawn from a study of T-cell reconstitution after alpha-beta-depleted transplantation in children (dated by TCRdb to about 2016). For the wider study: Using TCR repertoire profiling, the study quantitatively followed how T-cell immune reconstitution unfolded in children after TCRalphabeta/CD19-depleted allogeneic hematopoietic cell transplantation. On the study overall, not on this receptor specifically: In some patients, high TCRbeta diversity at day 60 was attributed to recipient T cells and intrathymic progenitors that had survived conditioning. The apparently early alphabetaT-cell count recovery about two months after transplant was reportedly dependent on only several hundred rapidly expanded clones derived from non-depleted graft cells. The frequencies of hyperexpanded clones fell over the following months, and after one year, T-cell counts and TCRbeta diversity were mostly attributed to newly produced T cells.

Comment on this clonotype: The specificity of this receptor is unknown. No base quality values were provided; no much bigger clone lies one nucleotide off.

There are 17 amino acids in the CDR3, from cysteine to phenylalanine inclusive. The entry retains the CDR3 DNA only, 51 bases that are in frame from base 1. The V end gives up 5 bases and the J end 0 bases, leaving 11 bases in the junction not matched to a gene. The germline V gene encodes CDR1 MNHEY and CDR2 SMNVEV (reference sequence). What this sample's treatment or condition label stands for: allogeneic hematopoietic cell transplantation with graft depleted of TCRalphabeta T cells and CD19 B cells. The transplant recipients were children given TCRalphabeta/CD19-depleted allogeneic hematopoietic cell grafts. The library was produced with PCR. The sample was run on an Illumina HiSeq 2500. To normalize quantification of the TCRbeta repertoire, the TCR libraries were built with molecular barcoding that relied on unique molecular identifiers. The public reads were reprocessed in TCRdb via fastp at Q25 and MiXCR, keeping in-frame beta chains. Every distinct CDR3 protein forms one entry, paired with its most common genes and DNA. Recorded for this sample are around 440,000 distinct CDR3 sequences; around 15% of them occurred a single time. The top ten clones comprise about 32% of the sample.

This sequence originates from a boy under three years old who had a stem cell transplant for Wiskott-Aldrich syndrome, so the T cells may come from the graft donor. The chain is made from TRBV27 and TRBJ2-3; 7 bases in the junction line up with TRBD2. The source was PBMCs, mostly from graft donor cells, collected 360 days after TCRalphabeta/CD19-depleted stem cell transplant. The CDR3 region: CASSLVWASGSTDTQYF. The nucleotide sequence reads TGTGCCAGCAGTCTGGTGTGGGCTAGCGGTAGCACAGATACGCAGTATTTT.